The clone carrying this TCR beta chain was counted ten times or more. Time point denoted: persistent/refractory GD, antithyroid drugs over 5 years with positive TRAb. RNA from PBMCs was the source of the TCR library. In this cohort, patients came from an endocrinology department located in Xi'an, China. These data originate in a study of regulatory T cells in long-lasting Graves disease. The V gene's germline CDR1 is MNHNS and CDR2 SASEGT. The CDR3 is made up of 15 amino acids. Trimming pared 2 bases from V and 9 bases from J, leaving 19 bases between. Library construction for TCR beta used iRepertoire HTBI primers and Arm-PCR of CDR3 regions. TCRdb reprocessed the multiplex PCR reads with MiXCR, giving one entry per CDR3 protein. Among 450,000 or so distinct CDR3 sequences listed, around 21% were seen once.

Sequences were derived from peripheral blood mononuclear cells (PBMCs), sampled when the disease was refractory, from a patient treated with antithyroid drugs. The rearrangement joins TRBV6-1 to TRBJ1-2; weak D call: TRBD1 (5 bases). This receptor was obtained from a female donor with Graves disease. The chain's CDR3 is CASSELKQGPNRYTF. Here the CDR3 DNA reads TGTGCCAGCAGTGAACTTAAGCAGGGCCCTAATCGCTACACCTTC.